The 4 T cell receptor beta chains given below trace back to one sample, sequenced in a study of CD8+CD57+ T cells in acquired aplastic anemia. Sequencing involved patients with CD8+CD57+ cell expansion previously shown by flow cytometry. The template for TCR beta VDJ and CDR3 sequence profiling was genomic DNA. TCRdb recomputed calls from the reads with MiXCR, one row per CDR3 protein. The sample records under 500,000 distinct CDR3 sequences, about a third being singletons. The sequencing sample was made of sorted CD4+, CD8+, or CD8+CD57+ T cells (not recorded which) from PBMCs. These receptors originate from a human donor with aplastic anemia.

This clonotype has a handful of counts. The rearrangement links TRBV5-8 to TRBJ2-5, with D maybe TRBD2 (5 bases). This CDR3 spans 16 amino acids. CDR1 is SGHTS and CDR2 is YDEGEE in the germline V gene. Trimming shortened V by 2 bases and J by 1 base, and 15 bases separated the two germline ends. CDR3 sequence: CASSLLGLVGQETQYF. DNA of the CDR3: TGTGCCAGCAGCTTACTAGGACTGGTCGGCCAAGAGACCCAGTACTTC. Using reference TRBV5-8 and TRBJ2-5 for the parts outside the CDR3, the full variable domain is EAGVTQSPTHLIKTRGQQATLRCSPISGHTSVYWYQQALGLGLQFLLWYDEGEERNRGNFPPRFSGRQFPNYSSELNVNALELEDSALYLCASSLLGLVGQETQYFGPGTRLLVL.

This clonotype was counted ten times or more. The chain joins TRBV7-2 to TRBJ2-7, with D unclear. Germline assignment: CDR1 SGHTA and CDR2 FQGNSA. This CDR3 has 12 residues. V was trimmed by 5 bases and J by 0 bases, leaving 5 bases between them. DNA of the CDR3: TGTGCCAGCAGCCAGCGCTCCTACGAGCAGTACTTC. Translation: CASSQRSYEQYF. Full variable domain (remainder filled in from reference TRBV7-2 and TRBJ2-7): GAGVSQSPSNKVTEKGKDVELRCDPISGHTALYWYRQSLGQGLEFLIYFQGNSAPDKSGLPSDRFSAERTGGSVSTLTIQRTQQEDSAVYLCASSQRSYEQYFGPGTRLTVT.

The chain has TRBV10-3 and TRBJ2-5; 7 bases agree with TRBD2. Germline trimming cut 4 bases from V and 0 bases from J; bases unmatched to any gene: 5. The CDR3 totals 15 residues. Germline V lookup: CDR1 ENHRY, CDR2 SYGVKD. CDR3 DNA sequence: TGTGCCATCAGTGGGGCCGGGGGGAACCAAGAGACCCAGTACTTC. This encodes CAISGAGGNQETQYF.

This clonotype was picked up many times. The chain combines TRBV19 with TRBJ1-2; TRBD1 agrees at 11 bases. The junction had 10 bases not matched to a gene; V was cut back by 6 bases and J by 4 bases. This CDR3 contains 16 residues. Germline V lookup: CDR1 LNHDA, CDR2 SQIVND (reference sequence). CDR3 DNA sequence: TGTGCCAGTAGCCCCCGAGGACAGGGGGCCTTCTATGGCTACACCTTC. Translated, it gives CASSPRGQGAFYGYTF.